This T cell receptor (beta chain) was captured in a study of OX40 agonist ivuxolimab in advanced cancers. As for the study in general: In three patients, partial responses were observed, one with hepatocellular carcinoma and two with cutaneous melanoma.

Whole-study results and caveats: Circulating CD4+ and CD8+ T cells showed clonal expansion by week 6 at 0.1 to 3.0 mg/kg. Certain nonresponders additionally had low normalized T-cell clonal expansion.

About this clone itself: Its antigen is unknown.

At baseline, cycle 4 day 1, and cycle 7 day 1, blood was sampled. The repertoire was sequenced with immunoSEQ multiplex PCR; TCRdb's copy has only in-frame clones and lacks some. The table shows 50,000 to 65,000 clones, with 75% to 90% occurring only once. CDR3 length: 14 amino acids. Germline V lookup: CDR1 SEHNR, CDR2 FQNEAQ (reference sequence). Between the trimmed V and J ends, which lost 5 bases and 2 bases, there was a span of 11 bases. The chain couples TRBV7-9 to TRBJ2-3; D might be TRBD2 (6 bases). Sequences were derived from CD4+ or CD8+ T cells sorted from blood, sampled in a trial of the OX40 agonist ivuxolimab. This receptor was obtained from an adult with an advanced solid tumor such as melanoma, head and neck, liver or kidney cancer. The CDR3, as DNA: TGTGCCAGCAGCCCGGGACTCTTCACAGATACGCAGTATTTT. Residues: CASSPGLFTDTQYF.